Listed here are 16 T cell receptor beta chains from one sample, sequenced in a study of control samples from healthy donors and cancer patients. The method was immunoSEQ multiplex PCR; TCRdb's version includes in-frame clones alone and lacks a portion of them. The sample includes around 100,000 clones, about nine tenths of them seen just once. The sequencing sample was made of blood. Every receptor here comes from a woman between 18 and 29 years old in good health.

Details on this clone: Other DNA sequences in this sample translate to the same CDR3. The chain combines TRBV3-1 (or the pseudogene TRBV3-2) with TRBJ2-7; TRBD1 might be the D (5 bases). The CDR3 is 12 residues long. CDR1 and CDR2 from the germline V gene are LGHDT and YNNKEL (reference sequence). The V gene lost 1 base and the J gene lost 5 bases, with 6 bases spanning the gap. The CDR3 reads CASSQVGDEQYF. The CDR3 DNA reads as TGTGCCAGCAGCCAAGTAGGGGACGAGCAGTACTTC.

This clone was observed a single time. The V call is TRBV7-9, the J call TRBJ2-1; 8 nucleotides align to TRBD1. CDR1 SEHNR and CDR2 FQNEAQ come from the germline V gene (reference sequence). J gave up 6 bases and V 4 bases, and 5 bases lay outside the gene matches. The CDR3 contains 14 residues. CDR3 coding DNA: TGTGCCAGCAGCTCAGGGGGCCGCCCCAATGAGCAGTTCTTC. Translated: CASSSGGRPNEQFF.

V gene TRBV7-2 combines with J gene TRBJ1-2, with 8 nucleotides matching TRBD1. Germline V gives CDR1 SGHTA, CDR2 FQGNSA. The V segment lost 4 bases and the J segment 6 bases; nucleotides outside the gene matches: 10. The CDR3 runs to 15 residues. The CDR3 DNA is TGTGCCAGCAGCTCGCCGGACAGGGCGTTACATGGCTACACCTTC. Translation: CASSSPDRALHGYTF.

The V call is TRBV14, the J call TRBJ1-2; TRBD1 agrees at 7 bases. Germline CDR1 and CDR2: SGHDN and FVKESK. There are 13 residues in the CDR3. Trimming removed 4 bases from V and 2 bases from J; junction bases left unmatched: 1. The CDR3 DNA follows: TGTGCCAGCAGCCCGGGACAGAACTATGGCTACACCTTC. Amino acid sequence: CASSPGQNYGYTF.

The rearrangement uses TRBV5-1 and TRBJ2-2, with 8 bases lining up with TRBD2. This CDR3 region has 16 residues. Germline V lookup: CDR1 SGHRS, CDR2 YFSETQ. The V and J ends lost 3 bases and 7 bases, in that order; junction bases with no gene match: 11. The CDR3 DNA reads as TGCGCCAGCAGCTCCCCGGGACTAGTAGGACACGGGGAGCTGTTTTTT. As protein: CASSSPGLVGHGELFF. Full variable domain (outside the CDR3, taken from reference TRBV5-1 and TRBJ2-2): KAGVTQTPRYLIKTRGQQVTLSCSPISGHRSVSWYQQTPGQGLQFLFEYFSETQRNKGNFPGRFSGRQFSNSRSEMNVSTLELGDSALYLCASSSPGLVGHGELFFGEGSRLTVL.

The V and J genes are TRBV12-5 and TRBJ2-5; 10 bases agree with TRBD1. The germline V gene encodes CDR1 LGHNT and CDR2 FRNRAP. Trimming at V came to 5 bases and at J to 3 bases, leaving 6 bases not matched to a gene. The CDR3 loop spans 15 amino acids. The DNA for the CDR3 is TGTGCTAGTGGTACAACCGGGACAGGGGAAGAGACCCAGTACTTC. Encoded protein: CASGTTGTGEETQYF.

The chain is built from TRBV3-1 (or the pseudogene TRBV3-2) and TRBJ2-7; D might be TRBD1 (5 bases). Trimming took 7 bases from V and 3 from J, leaving 13 bases between them. The CDR3 is 13 amino acids. CDR1 LGHDT and CDR2 YNNKEL come from the germline V gene (reference sequence). CDR3 sequence (DNA): TGTGCCAGCATGGGGCGAGACCGCTACGAGCAGTACTTC. This encodes CASMGRDRYEQYF.

This clone has just one count. This rearrangement joins TRBV3-1 (or the pseudogene TRBV3-2) to TRBJ2-5, with 14 bases fitting TRBD2. The CDR3 totals 15 residues. V was pared by 4 bases and J by 7 bases, with 5 bases of the junction left unmatched. CDR1 and CDR2 (germline): LGHDT, YNNKEL (reference sequence). In DNA form, the CDR3 reads TGTGCCAGCAGCCGACTTGGGACTAGCGGGGGGACCCAGTACTTC. This encodes CASSRLGTSGGTQYF.

The chain is built from TRBV12-3 or TRBV12-4 and TRBJ2-7, with D perhaps matching TRBD2 (6 bases). This CDR3 comprises 13 residues. V lost 5 bases, J lost 2 bases, and 10 bases lay in between. The CDR3 loop is CASSRDLTYEQYF. As DNA, the CDR3 is TGTGCCAGCAGTCGGGACTTAACCTACGAGCAGTACTTC.

This sequence joins TRBV6-6 and TRBJ1-5, with 12 positions matching TRBD1. Trimming removed 2 bases from V and 6 bases from J; junction bases left unmatched: 5. In germline, CDR1 is MNHNY, CDR2 SVGAGI (reference sequence). The CDR3 is 16 residues long. In DNA form, the CDR3 reads TGTGCCAGCAGTTACGGCGGGACAGGGGGCGGTCAGCCCCAGCATTTT. Translating it yields CASSYGGTGGGQPQHF.

The rearrangement joins TRBV28 to TRBJ2-3; D is possibly TRBD2 (6 bases). The CDR3 extends over 13 amino acids. Germline V CDR1 and CDR2: MDHEN, SYDVKM. Trimming took 10 bases from V and 5 from J, leaving 16 bases between them. CDR3: CATFEEGRDTQYF. The CDR3, as DNA: TGTGCCACTTTCGAGGAGGGGCGAGATACGCAGTATTTT.

V usage is TRBV9 and J usage is TRBJ2-1; D unclear. The germline V gene encodes CDR1 SGDLS and CDR2 YYNGEE. There are 14 residues in the CDR3. Trimming removed 0 bases at V and 8 bases at J, with 12 bases between. The CDR3 region is CASSVGAGRDEQFF. CDR3 coding DNA: TGTGCCAGCAGCGTAGGGGCAGGTCGGGATGAGCAGTTCTTC.

CDR3 sequence: CATTSRGLGNTEAFF. The CDR3 nucleotides read TGTGCCACCACGAGTAGGGGGCTCGGAAACACTGAAGCTTTCTTT. The V and J genes are TRBV24-1 and TRBJ1-1; 7 bases agree with TRBD1. The germline gives CDR1 KGHDR, CDR2 SFDVKD. V shed 8 bases, J shed 2 bases, and the junction held 10 bases outside the gene matches. The CDR3 runs to 15 residues.

V usage is TRBV6-4 and J usage is TRBJ2-2; D is perhaps TRBD2 (6 bases). The CDR3 runs 15 residues. CDR1 MRHNA and CDR2 SNTAGT come from the germline V gene. The V and J ends lost 4 bases and 5 bases respectively, with 14 bases between them. The CDR3 loop reads CASSAGTAGTGELFF. CDR3 in DNA: TGTGCCAGCAGTGCCGGGACTGCTGGGACCGGGGAGCTGTTTTTT.

The V and J genes are TRBV10-3 and TRBJ2-7; TRBD1 matches at 9 bases. This CDR3 has 14 amino acids. V lost 7 bases to trimming and J lost 6 bases; unmatched junction nucleotides: 10. Germline V gene sequence: CDR1 ENHRY, CDR2 SYGVKD. The CDR3 DNA follows: TGTGCCATCACCGGGACAGGGATGAATGGCGAGCAGTACTTC. This gives the protein CAITGTGMNGEQYF.

The chain joins TRBV6-1 to TRBJ2-7; 7 bases match TRBD1. CDR3 length: 15 amino acids. Germline assignment: CDR1 MNHNS and CDR2 SASEGT. The V segment lost 1 base and the J segment 0 bases; nucleotides outside the gene matches: 3. CDR3 in amino acids: CASSEVAGGSYEQYF. The CDR3 region has the DNA TGTGCCAGCAGTGAAGTAGCAGGGGGCTCCTACGAGCAGTACTTC.